The rows below give T cell receptor beta chains drawn from one sample of a study of shared clonotypes between healthy human individuals. Clones were sequenced by immunoSEQ multiplex PCR, and TCRdb holds only the in-frame ones, with some missing. There are over 2 million clones in the sample; 92% occur only once, and around 0.38% lies in the top ten. Material: naive CD4+ T cells from PBMCs. The receptors come from a young man in good health. Some clones in this sample may be carry-over from other donors' samples. Both conserved end residues are part of each CDR3. Each record gives: clone size, J gene, CDR3 length, D gene, V gene, CDR3 DNA, CDR3 protein. The D gene is left open where the match is weak. Where a row states a size, it is once, few, many or the class of an expanded clone; other rows omit it.

>few|TRBJ1-5|12|-|TRBV27
TGTGCCAGCAGTTCTGGGGCTCAGCCCCAGCATTTT
CASSSGAQPQHF
>once|TRBJ2-7|16|-|TRBV28
TGTGCCAGCAGTTCCCTGACAGGGGAGCGGGGGTACGAGCAGTACTTC
CASSSLTGERGYEQYF
>-|TRBJ1-5|14|-|TRBV15
TGTGCCACCAGCAGAGAAGGGGGCAATCAGCCCCAGCATTTT
CATSREGGNQPQHF
>-|TRBJ2-7|15|TRBD1|TRBV27
TGTGCCAGCAAAGATGGGGGGACAGGGGGCTACGAGCAGTACTTC
CASKDGGTGGYEQYF
>-|TRBJ2-3|12|TRBD1|TRBV29-1
TGCAGCATCGGACAGGGAACAGATACGCAGTATTTT
CSIGQGTDTQYF
>once|TRBJ2-7|12|-|TRBV6-6
TGTGCCAGCAGTTTGACTACCTACGAGCAGTACTTC
CASSLTTYEQYF
>-|TRBJ1-1|14|-|TRBV30
TGTGCCTGGAGTGAATCCTCCAGGGCCTCTGAAGCTTTCTTT
CAWSESSRASEAFF
>-|TRBJ2-7|16|TRBD2|TRBV30
TGTGCCTGGAGCGATAAGAGCGGGATAGGTCGCTACGAGCAGTACTTC
CAWSDKSGIGRYEQYF
>-|TRBJ2-5|19|-|TRBV7-9
TGTGCCAGCAGCTCGGCCGGGATCTCCGTCACTATTCGTGGGGAGACCCAGTACTTC
CASSSAGISVTIRGETQYF
>-|TRBJ2-1|17|-|TRBV7-9
TGTGCCAGCAGCTTAACCCCAGACAGCGGCTCCTACAATGAGCAGTTCTTC
CASSLTPDSGSYNEQFF
>-|TRBJ2-7|12|-|TRBV10-2
TGCGCCAGCAGAGCACCCGGATACGAGCAGTACTTC
CASRAPGYEQYF
>once|TRBJ1-1|14|-|TRBV28
TGTGCCAGCAGTCTACAGGGTCTAGTCGCTGAAGCTTTCTTT
CASSLQGLVAEAFF
>-|TRBJ2-5|15|TRBD2|TRBV7-9
TGTGCCAGCAGCTTAGCGGGAGGGCCGGAGGAGACCCAGTACTTC
CASSLAGGPEETQYF
>-|TRBJ2-1|14|-|TRBV7-2
TGTGCCAGCACCCATCATATCTCCTACAATGAGCAGTTCTTC
CASTHHISYNEQFF